The 26 T cell receptor beta chains below all came from one sample that was sequenced in a study of blood T cell repertoires in COVID-19. Profiled with immunoSEQ multiplex PCR; TCRdb holds only in-frame clones, not every one. The sample lists 410,000 or so clones, over 75% occurring once. The sequencing input was peripheral blood. Receptors were obtained from a woman in her forties with COVID-19, enrolled during active disease.

The chain recombines TRBV14 with TRBJ2-1; 10 bases align to TRBD2. V lost 5 bases to trimming and J lost 0 bases; unmatched junction nucleotides: 10. CDR3 length: 18 residues. The V gene's germline CDR1 is SGHDN and CDR2 FVKESK. Here the CDR3 reads CASSTFSGGTSSYNEQFF. For the CDR3, the DNA is TGTGCCAGCAGCACCTTTAGCGGGGGGACTAGCTCCTACAATGAGCAGTTCTTC.

CDR3 coding DNA: TGTGCCAGCAGTATAGGGGGGACTAGCGGGTCCTACGAGCAGTACTTC. This gives the protein CASSIGGTSGSYEQYF. J is TRBJ2-7 and V is TRBV27, with 12 bases that match TRBD2. This CDR3 has 16 amino acids. Per germline, CDR1 MNHEY and CDR2 SMNVEV (reference sequence). With 5 bases clipped from V and 1 base from J, the junction kept 6 bases outside the gene matches.

The chain is built from TRBV9 and TRBJ1-1, with D uncertain. V gave up 4 bases and J gave up 4 bases, with 14 bases separating them. CDR1 is SGDLS, CDR2 YYNGEE, per germline. The CDR3 is 14 residues long. The CDR3 DNA reads as TGTGCCAGCAGCCCCACCTCGAGGGCCACTGAAGCTTTCTTT. It translates to CASSPTSRATEAFF.

The V call is TRBV3-1 (or the pseudogene TRBV3-2), the J call TRBJ1-1; 10 bases line up with TRBD1. The V and J ends lost 3 bases and 6 bases, in that order; junction bases with no gene match: 4. The germline CDR1 and CDR2 sequences are LGHDT and YNNKEL (reference sequence). The CDR3 covers 14 residues. The CDR3 nucleotides are TGTGCCAGCAGCCAGGGAGGACAGGGGGCTGAAGCTTTCTTT. Protein: CASSQGGQGAEAFF.

The genes are TRBV18 and TRBJ2-1, with 11 bases lining up with TRBD1. Trimming at V came to 6 bases and at J to 6 bases, leaving 7 bases not matched to a gene. The CDR3 totals 15 residues. The germline CDR1 and CDR2 sequences are KGHSH and LQKENI. CDR3 amino acids: CASSPPGTGGNEQFF. For the CDR3, the DNA is TGTGCCAGCTCCCCTCCCGGGACAGGGGGCAATGAGCAGTTCTTC.

V usage is TRBV18 and J usage is TRBJ1-1; the match to TRBD1 covers 9 bases. The CDR3 runs 14 residues. The junction had 5 bases not matched to a gene; V was cut back by 3 bases and J by 6 bases. Germline assignment: CDR1 KGHSH and CDR2 LQKENI. This CDR3 reads CASSPTRQGAEAFF. In DNA form, the CDR3 reads TGTGCCAGCTCACCTACGCGACAGGGGGCTGAAGCTTTCTTT.

This sequence joins TRBV9 and TRBJ2-2, with a weak D call TRBD2 (5 bases). Germline CDR1 SGDLS, CDR2 YYNGEE. V lost 4 bases, J lost 9 bases, and 16 bases lay in between. The CDR3 extends over 14 amino acids. The CDR3 loop is CASSRPGDNRELFF. The CDR3 DNA sequence: TGTGCCAGCAGCCGACCCGGGGATAATAGGGAGCTGTTTTTT.

The rearrangement links TRBV5-1 to TRBJ2-2, with 9 bases that match TRBD1. Trimming took 2 bases from V and 3 from J; bases not matched to a gene: 5. CDR3 length equals 16 residues. Germline V gives CDR1 SGHRS, CDR2 YFSETQ. CDR3 nucleotide sequence: TGCGCCAGCAGCTTTACAGGGGGCTGGGACACCGGGGAGCTGTTTTTT. Residues: CASSFTGGWDTGELFF.

This chain uses TRBV5-1 with TRBJ1-6; D uncertain. The CDR3 totals 14 residues. The V gene lost 1 base and the J gene lost 6 bases, with 8 bases spanning the gap. Germline-derived CDR1 and CDR2 are SGHRS and YFSETQ. CDR3 residues: CASSLSTGNSPLHF. Written as DNA, the CDR3 is TGCGCCAGCAGCTTGAGTACGGGTAATTCACCCCTCCACTTT.

The V call is TRBV19, the J call TRBJ2-1; possibly TRBD2 for D (6 bases). The germline gives CDR1 LNHDA, CDR2 SQIVND (reference sequence). The V end was cut by 3 bases, the J end by 4 bases, with 13 bases between. The CDR3 covers 15 residues. For the CDR3, the DNA is TGTGCCAGTAGTATCGGGAGACAACTGTACAATGAGCAGTTCTTC. Translating it yields CASSIGRQLYNEQFF.

The sample holds one count of this clone. The V call is TRBV5-4, the J call TRBJ2-7; D perhaps matches TRBD2 (6 bases). The CDR3 consists of 11 residues. In germline, CDR1 is SGHNT, CDR2 YYREEE (reference sequence). V was trimmed by 3 bases and J by 6 bases, leaving 7 bases between them. CDR3 sequence reads: CASSYGGEQYF. CDR3 DNA sequence: TGTGCCAGCAGCTACGGGGGCGAGCAGTACTTC.

The chain links TRBV30 to TRBJ2-7, with 8 positions matching TRBD1. With V trimmed by 5 bases and J by 5 bases, 8 bases remained unmatched. Per germline, CDR1 GTSNPN and CDR2 SVGIG (reference sequence). The CDR3 has 13 residues. The DNA of the CDR3 is TGTGCCTGGGATGGGACAGGTGGCCACGAGCAGTACTTC. It yields the protein CAWDGTGGHEQYF.

This clone was detected once. This CDR3 reads CAIRVGIGQGISTEAFF. CDR3 nucleotide sequence: TGTGCCATCAGAGTCGGGATAGGGCAAGGGATAAGCACTGAAGCTTTCTTT. The chain is built from TRBV10-3 and TRBJ1-1, with D unresolved. Germline assignment: CDR1 ENHRY and CDR2 SYGVKD. The CDR3 extends over 17 amino acids. The V end lost 6 bases, the J end lost 4 bases, and 24 bases lay between the germline ends.

V is TRBV10-3 and J is TRBJ2-3, with D possibly TRBD2 on 6 matching bases. This CDR3 is built from 15 residues. The germline CDR1 and CDR2 sequences are ENHRY and SYGVKD. V gave up 8 bases and J gave up 0 bases, with 15 bases separating them. The CDR3 region is CAISIAAISTDTQYF. Here the CDR3 DNA reads TGTGCCATCTCCATAGCGGCCATTAGCACAGATACGCAGTATTTT.

This clone was picked up one time. One junction end does not reproduce the germline sequence, and a read error may be involved. The chain has TRBV7-9 and TRBJ1-6, with TRBD1 matching 7 bases. Germline CDR1 and CDR2: SEHNR and FQNEAQ (reference sequence). This CDR3 comprises 16 residues. The DNA for the CDR3 is TGTGCCAGCAGCTTCCGACAGGGACTCTATCATTCACCCCTCCACTTT. Protein product: CASSFRQGLYHSPLHF.

V and J are TRBV6-5 and TRBJ2-5; 8 bases are a match to TRBD1. Germline assignment: CDR1 MNHEY and CDR2 SVGAGI. V trimming: 10 bases; J trimming: 4 bases; junction bases outside the gene matches: 5. The CDR3 loop spans 12 amino acids. The CDR3 bases are TGTGCCACTGACAGGGGACTAGAGACCCAGTACTTC. It encodes CATDRGLETQYF.

This chain connects TRBV11-2 to TRBJ2-6; D remains unclear. Trimming shortened V by 1 base and J by 4 bases, and 11 bases separated the two germline ends. CDR3 length: 16 residues. Germline loops: CDR1 SGHAT, CDR2 FQNNGV. The CDR3 DNA sequence: TGTGCCAGCAGCTTAGGAGCCTCCCGGGGGGCCAACGTCCTGACTTTC. Its translation: CASSLGASRGANVLTF.

The V and J genes are TRBV28 and TRBJ1-2, with D uncertain. Trimming removed 3 bases from V and 6 bases from J, with 11 bases in between. Germline V gene lookup returns CDR1 MDHEN and CDR2 SYDVKM. The CDR3 contains 13 residues. The CDR3 reads CASSFRRQDGYTF. The CDR3 DNA reads TGTGCCAGCAGTTTCCGCCGCCAGGATGGCTACACCTTC.

CDR3 sequence reads: CASSMAGSLGVSYNEQFF. CDR3 coding DNA: TGTGCCAGTAGTATGGCCGGGAGTCTGGGTGTTTCCTACAATGAGCAGTTCTTC. The chain links TRBV19 to TRBJ2-1; a weak D match, TRBD2 (6 bases). The CDR3 is made up of 18 amino acids. The V end lost 3 bases, the J end lost 1 base, and 19 bases lay between the germline ends. The germline CDR1 and CDR2 sequences are LNHDA and SQIVND (reference sequence).

The CDR3 reads CASSVDGSGVPDTQYF. CDR3 bases: TGTGCCAGCAGCGTAGATGGAAGTGGAGTGCCAGATACGCAGTATTTT. The chain links TRBV9 to TRBJ2-3; unclear D gene. Trimming pared 0 bases from V and 4 bases from J, leaving 15 bases between. CDR3 size: 16 residues. Per the germline V gene, CDR1 is SGDLS and CDR2 is YYNGEE. The full variable domain, in which reference TRBV9 and TRBJ2-3 provide the parts outside the CDR3, is DSGVTQTPKHLITATGQRVTLRCSPRSGDLSVYWYQQSLDQGLQFLIQYYNGEERAKGNILERFSAQQFPDLHSELNLSSLELGDSALYFCASSVDGSGVPDTQYFGPGTRLTVL.

V gene TRBV2 combines with J gene TRBJ1-5; D unclear. V lost 0 bases, J lost 11 bases, and 11 bases lay in between. Germline V gene sequence: CDR1 SNHLY, CDR2 FYNNEI. This CDR3 comprises 13 residues. CDR3 in amino acids: CASSEALGFAQHF. CDR3 nucleotide sequence: TGTGCCAGCAGTGAAGCGCTAGGTTTCGCCCAGCATTTT.

J is TRBJ1-1 and V is TRBV27; D gene unclear. Germline lookup yields CDR1 MNHEY and CDR2 SMNVEV (reference sequence). The CDR3 sequence is 14 residues long. Trimming removed 6 bases from V and 0 bases from J, with 11 bases in between. In DNA form, the CDR3 reads TGTGCCAGCAGCCATCGAGGAATGAACACTGAAGCTTTCTTT. Its translation is CASSHRGMNTEAFF.

In nucleotides, the CDR3 is TGTGCCAGCAGCTTGGTAGCGGGGGGGCCCCAAGAGACCCAGTACTTC. This sequence encodes CASSLVAGGPQETQYF. The chain has TRBV7-2 and TRBJ2-5, with 11 bases fitting TRBD2. After removal of 3 bases from V and 1 base from J, the junction contained 4 bases not matched to a gene. Germline V gene lookup returns CDR1 SGHTA and CDR2 FQGNSA. The CDR3 runs 16 residues.

The CDR3 DNA follows: TGTGCCAGCAGTTTAGCCAGCGGGGGGCCCGTCGACAATGAGCAGTTCTTC. Its translation is CASSLASGGPVDNEQFF. This chain connects TRBV27 to TRBJ2-1, with 9 bases matching TRBD2. With 2 bases clipped from V and 5 bases from J, the junction kept 10 bases outside the gene matches. Germline-derived CDR1 and CDR2 are MNHEY and SMNVEV (reference sequence). The CDR3 covers 17 residues.

This clone has only a few counts. This chain links TRBV10-1 with TRBJ2-7; maybe TRBD1 (6 bases). V lost 3 bases and J lost 3, with 15 bases in between. The CDR3 covers 15 residues. Germline V lookup: CDR1 WNHNN, CDR2 SYGVQD (reference sequence). Written as DNA, the CDR3 is TGCGCCAGCAGTGACAGGGGCAGGTTTAGCTACGAGCAGTACTTC. This sequence encodes CASSDRGRFSYEQYF.

The chain has TRBV2 and TRBJ2-7, with a weak D call TRBD2 (5 bases). V gave up 7 bases and J gave up 0 bases, with 7 bases separating them. The CDR3 extends over 12 amino acids. Germline assignment: CDR1 SNHLY and CDR2 FYNNEI. CDR3 residues: CASTGLSYEQYF. CDR3 coding DNA: TGTGCCAGCACTGGACTCTCCTACGAGCAGTACTTC.